Detailed here is one TCR beta chain. The clone's antigen remains unknown. No base-level quality is on record; no much larger clone is a single base apart. TCRbeta CDR3 regions were amplified from genomic DNA by means of the immunoSEQ Assay, a bias-controlled multiplex PCR. In the original analysis: The number of nucleated cells in each sample was estimated from the amplification of reference gene primers within the assay. To quantify the absolute abundance of each unique TCRbeta CDR3 rearrangement, sequence reads were collapsed and filtered. For each sample, productive Simpson clonality was calculated as the square root of Simpson's diversity index over productive rearrangements. TCRdb carries this immuneACCESS record with in-frame sequences only. Its versions omit some clonotypes, under half of them owing to an unresolved V gene in the studies checked, with the rest unexplained. The V and J calls and clone size come from that table; D and trimming were worked out from the DNA. This sample is represented by 300,000 to 350,000 clones; more than 70% of them were singletons. The top ten constitute around 7.9% of the sample.

V is reduced by 5 bases and J by 0 bases, leaving a spacing of 11 bases between them. Based on the germline V gene, the CDR1 and CDR2 sequences are SGHTA and FQGNSA. Spanning cysteine to phenylalanine, the CDR3 consists of 15 amino acids. The entry retains the CDR3 DNA only, 45 bases that are in frame from base 1. In Seattle, one collaborating source enrolled patients while the infection was active and tracked those patients longitudinally over the course of disease. The collaborating institutions used their own protocols to collect whole blood in K2EDTA tubes. For TCRbeta analysis, collaborator samples were shipped as frozen whole blood, as isolated PBMCs, or as DNA extracted from either sample type. These data originate in a study of blood T cell repertoires in COVID-19 (dated by TCRdb to about 2020). Concerning the study at large: Collaborator samples came from the United States, Italy and Spain and covered acute and convalescent phases of COVID-19. Subjects who had been exposed to COVID-19, were actively infected with it, or had recovered from it provided the deeply sampled blood TCRbeta repertoires that made up the dataset. A freely available public database, intended as a resource for researchers studying the immune response to SARS-CoV-2, is where the repertoires were released. Where available, HLA class I and class II types were obtained from metadata supplied by the sample provider rather than from assay-based typing. A de-identified subject ID, COVID-19 status, age in years and sex were almost always included in the sample metadata. The material from the prospective study consisted of cDNA or gDNA derived from T cells, B-cell-depleted T cells, or PBMCs. Samples were obtained from the ongoing ImmuneRACE study (first 160 participants) and from 1,254 subjects provided by 6 global collaborators.

The full study reports these points: The amount of clinical and demographic metadata varied by source and participant and was provided uncurated.

Input material: peripheral blood. The chain is encoded by TRBV7-2 joined to TRBJ2-1; the D segment cannot be called with confidence. This TCR derives from a woman in her sixties or seventies with COVID-19, enrolled during active disease. The nucleotide sequence reads TGTGCCAGCAGCCTATCCCCAGGCTCCTACAATGAGCAGTTCTTC. This translates into CASSLSPGSYNEQFF.